This is a list of T cell receptor beta chains from one sample in a study of radiation and T cells in renal cell carcinoma. Method: immunoSEQ multiplex PCR; TCRdb's copy keeps in-frame clones and lacks some. The table includes roughly 3,900 clones, about 70% detected once. Sequencing was performed on tumor tissue, taken from a patient whose treatment was nephrectomy without radiotherapy. The receptor set was obtained from a man in his forties or fifties with renal cell carcinoma. Each CDR3 is given with its conserved first and last residue. The order of the fields is V gene, clone size, J gene, D gene, CDR3 protein, CDR3 DNA. A D gene is named only where the DNA matches it firmly. Clone size appears in some rows only: once, few, many, or a class for an expanded clone.

>TRBV11-3|few|TRBJ2-7|.
CASSLMISGYEQYF
TGTGCCAGCAGCTTAATGATCTCAGGATACGAGCAGTACTTC
>TRBV4-1|.|TRBJ1-2|TRBD1
CASSHQYRGPNYGYTF
TGCGCCAGCAGCCACCAATACAGGGGGCCGAACTATGGCTACACCTTC
>TRBV2|.|TRBJ2-1|.
CASGPGRGLYNEQFF
TGTGCCAGCGGACCCGGGAGAGGCCTCTACAATGAGCAGTTCTTC
>TRBV7-9|once|TRBJ2-7|.
CASSSTSRQFGYEQYF
TGTGCCAGCAGCTCCACTAGCAGGCAATTCGGCTACGAGCAGTACTTC
>TRBV9|.|TRBJ2-5|TRBD2
CASSVGFWGAGDEETQYF
TGTGCCAGCAGCGTAGGTTTTTGGGGAGCGGGAGACGAAGAGACCCAGTACTTC
>TRBV7-2|few|TRBJ1-5|TRBD1
CASSLDGQGNQPQHF
TGTGCCAGCAGCTTAGACGGACAGGGCAATCAGCCCCAGCATTTT
>TRBV27|.|TRBJ2-7|.
CASSSQLDISYEQYF
TGTGCCAGCAGTTCACAGCTGGACATATCCTACGAGCAGTACTTC
>TRBV9|.|TRBJ2-1|TRBD2
CASSVGAGVYNEQFF
TGTGCCAGCAGCGTAGGGGCGGGAGTCTACAATGAGCAGTTCTTC
>TRBV27|once|TRBJ1-6|TRBD1
CASSRTGTTNSYNSPLHF
TGTGCCAGCAGTAGGACAGGGACGACGAACTCCTATAATTCACCCCTCCACTTT
>TRBV5-1|.|TRBJ1-1|.
CASSSAGENIEAFF
TGCGCCAGCAGCTCCGCAGGGGAGAACATTGAAGCTTTCTTT
>TRBV7-6|.|TRBJ2-6|.
CASSSQVESHKVGTF
TGTGCCAGCAGCTCGCAAGTTGAATCTCACAAAGTCGGGACTTTC
>TRBV19|.|TRBJ1-2|.
CASKPFNYGYTF
TGTGCCAGTAAACCTTTCAACTATGGCTACACCTTC
>TRBV7-2|.|TRBJ2-5|.
CASSLSKVRETQYF
TGTGCCAGCAGCTTATCGAAGGTCAGAGAGACCCAGTACTTC
>TRBV27|.|TRBJ1-2|.
CASSLHISYGYTF
TGTGCCAGCAGTTTACACATATCCTATGGCTACACCTTC
>TRBV6-5|.|TRBJ2-5|.
CASSYSFMGQETQYF
TGTGCCAGCAGTTACTCGTTTATGGGGCAAGAGACCCAGTACTTC
>TRBV5-4|.|TRBJ2-1|TRBD1
CASSFAPDRAAYNEQFF
TGTGCCAGCAGCTTTGCGCCCGACAGGGCCGCCTACAATGAGCAGTTCTTC
>TRBV28|.|TRBJ2-3|.
CASSLLVAGLSTDTQYF
TGTGCCAGCAGTTTATTAGTGGCAGGGCTTAGCACAGATACGCAGTATTTT
>TRBV11-2|few|TRBJ2-5|.
CASSLASTQYF
TGTGCCAGCAGCTTAGCCTCGACCCAGTACTTC
>TRBV5-6|few|TRBJ1-2|.
CASSLGDSQYGYTF
TGTGCCAGCAGCTTGGGAGACAGCCAGTATGGCTACACCTTC
>TRBV18|.|TRBJ1-5|.
CASSSEGQGQPQHF
TGTGCCAGCTCCTCCGAGGGGCAGGGGCAGCCCCAGCATTTT
>TRBV6-6|.|TRBJ2-5|.
CASSLLGQSQETQYF
TGTGCCAGCAGTCTACTTGGACAGAGTCAAGAGACCCAGTACTTC
>TRBV9|.|TRBJ1-1|.
CASSVAEGNTEAFF
TGTGCCAGCAGCGTAGCGGAGGGGAACACTGAAGCTTTCTTT
>TRBV11-2|.|TRBJ2-3|.
CASSLDVGVPTDTQYF
TGTGCCAGCAGCTTAGATGTAGGAGTACCTACAGATACGCAGTATTTT
>TRBV7-2|.|TRBJ1-1|TRBD1
CASSLVPGQSTNTEAFF
TGTGCCAGCAGCTTAGTACCGGGACAGTCAACGAACACTGAAGCTTTCTTT
>TRBV5-1|.|TRBJ1-1|TRBD1
CASSLRGPTEAFF
TGCGCCAGCAGCTTGAGGGGGCCCACTGAAGCTTTCTTT
>TRBV28|few|TRBJ1-1|TRBD1
CASRGTGEISTEAFF
TGTGCCAGCAGGGGGACAGGGGAGATTTCCACTGAAGCTTTCTTT
>TRBV7-2|.|TRBJ2-1|.
CASSLDWSSYNEQFF
TGTGCCAGCAGCCTAGACTGGAGCTCCTACAATGAGCAGTTCTTC
>TRBV4-1|.|TRBJ1-2|.
CASSLEGGTNYGYTF
TGCGCCAGCAGCCTAGAGGGGGGGACTAACTATGGCTACACCTTC